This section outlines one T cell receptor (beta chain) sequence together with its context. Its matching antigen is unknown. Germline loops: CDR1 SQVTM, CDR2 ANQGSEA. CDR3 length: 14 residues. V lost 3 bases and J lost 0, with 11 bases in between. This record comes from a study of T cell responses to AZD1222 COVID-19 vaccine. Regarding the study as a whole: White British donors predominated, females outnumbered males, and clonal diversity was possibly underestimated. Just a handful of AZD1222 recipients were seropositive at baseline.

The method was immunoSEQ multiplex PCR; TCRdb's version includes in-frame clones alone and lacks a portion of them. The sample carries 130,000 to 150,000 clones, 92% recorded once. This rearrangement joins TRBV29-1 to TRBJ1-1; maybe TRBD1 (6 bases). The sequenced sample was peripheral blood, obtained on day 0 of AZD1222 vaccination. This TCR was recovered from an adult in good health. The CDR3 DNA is TGCAGCGTTGATCAGGGGCGGGTGAACACTGAAGCTTTCTTT. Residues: CSVDQGRVNTEAFF.